This passage covers 22 T cell receptor beta chains from one sample sequenced in a study of CD8+CD57+ T cells in acquired aplastic anemia. The template for TCR beta VDJ and CDR3 sequence profiling was genomic DNA. TCRdb reprocessed the reads via MiXCR and lists one record per CDR3 protein. The sample yields about 160,000 distinct CDR3 sequences, roughly 48% seen once. CD8+CD57+ cell expansion, shown by flow cytometry, had occurred in the patients selected for sequencing. The sequenced sample consisted of sorted CD4+, CD8+, or CD8+CD57+ T cells (not recorded which) from PBMCs. All receptors derive from a human donor with aplastic anemia.

On this clonotype: This clone may be a read error of a much larger clone one base away. V is TRBV6-1 and J is TRBJ1-5; no clear D gene. With 6 bases removed from V and 6 bases from J, the gap between germline ends came to 12 bases. This CDR3 has 13 amino acids. Germline assignment: CDR1 MNHNS and CDR2 SASEGT. The CDR3 DNA sequence: TGTGCCAGCAGGCAAACGGCTGTTCAGCCCCAGCATTTT. This translates into CASRQTAVQPQHF.

This clonotype was detected many times. The genes are TRBV7-3 and TRBJ1-2, with D possibly being TRBD1 (5 bases). The CDR3 consists of 15 residues. The germline gives CDR1 SGHTA, CDR2 FQGTGA. V was shortened by 3 bases and J by 4 bases, with 15 bases between the two germline ends. Written as DNA, the CDR3 is TGTGCCAGCAGCTTCAGCAGGGAACCTAGCTATGGCTACACCTTC. As protein: CASSFSREPSYGYTF.

This clonotype occurred many times. The V and J genes are TRBV3-1 and TRBJ2-1; D remains unclear. The germline V gene has CDR1 LGHDT and CDR2 YNNKEL (reference sequence). This CDR3 region has 13 residues. The V gene lost 5 bases and the J gene lost 3 bases, with 8 bases spanning the gap. The CDR3 loop reads CASSWSNYNEQFF. CDR3 DNA: TGTGCCAGCAGCTGGAGTAACTACAATGAGCAGTTCTTC.

This clonotype was observed a handful of times. The chain recombines TRBV5-1 with TRBJ2-1, with D possibly TRBD1 on 7 matching bases. Germline loops: CDR1 SGHRS, CDR2 YFSETQ. Trimming removed 1 base from V and 8 bases from J, with 16 bases in between. The CDR3 has 15 amino acids. The CDR3 nucleotides read TGCGCCAGCAGCTTGTCTCCGGAGGGGGCGGATGAGCAGTTCTTC. Translating gives CASSLSPEGADEQFF. The complete variable domain, with remaining parts taken from reference TRBV5-1 and TRBJ2-1, reads KAGVTQTPRYLIKTRGQQVTLSCSPISGHRSVSWYQQTPGQGLQFLFEYFSETQRNKGNFPGRFSGRQFSNSRSEMNVSTLELGDSALYLCASSLSPEGADEQFFGPGTRLTVL.

For this clonotype: The germline gene is not matched at one end of the junction; a read error may be the cause. The chain uses TRBV12-3 or TRBV12-4 and TRBJ2-7, with 8 bases identical to TRBD1. This CDR3 region has 15 residues. The CDR3, as DNA: TGTGCCGGCAGTTTGCGGACAGGGCTAGGACTCGAGCAGTACTTC. Translating gives CAGSLRTGLGLEQYF.

This clonotype was counted many times. The rearrangement joins TRBV4-3 to TRBJ1-1; weak D call: TRBD1 (5 bases). Trimming stripped 2 bases from V and 5 bases from J, with 15 bases between. The CDR3 contains 15 residues. CDR1 and CDR2 from the germline V gene are LGHNA and YSLEER. DNA of the CDR3: TGCGCCAGCAGCCAACGAGCGACAGAGACTACTGAAGCTTTCTTT. Translated, it gives CASSQRATETTEAFF.

The sample holds a few counts of this clonotype. V is TRBV18 and J is TRBJ1-1; D is possibly TRBD1 (6 bases). This CDR3 contains 15 residues. The germline gives CDR1 KGHSH, CDR2 LQKENI. Trimming took off 0 bases at V and 1 base at J, with 9 bases between the two ends. The CDR3 sequence is CASSPPNRENTEAFF. The CDR3, as DNA: TGTGCCAGCTCACCACCGAACAGGGAGAACACTGAAGCTTTCTTT.

This clonotype was counted between two and nine times. The rearrangement joins TRBV2 to TRBJ2-1, with D unresolved. This CDR3 is 12 amino acids long. CDR1 is SNHLY and CDR2 is FYNNEI in the germline V gene. Trimming stripped 5 bases from V and 2 bases from J, with 4 bases between. CDR3 DNA: TGTGCCAGCAGTAGGACCTACAATGAGCAGTTCTTC. As protein: CASSRTYNEQFF.

This clonotype showed up many times. The chain joins TRBV19 to TRBJ1-1; no firm D call. V was cut by 0 bases and J by 3 bases, with 2 bases left in between. The V gene's germline CDR1 is LNHDA and CDR2 SQIVND (reference sequence). The CDR3 totals 12 residues. CDR3 amino acids: CASSIDDTEAFF. In DNA, the CDR3 is TGTGCCAGTAGTATAGACGACACTGAAGCTTTCTTT.

This clonotype occurred many times. The rearrangement uses TRBV5-1 and TRBJ2-5; 12 nucleotides line up with TRBD2. This CDR3 has 16 residues. After removal of 3 bases from V and 1 base from J, the junction contained 4 bases not matched to a gene. Germline V gene data show CDR1 as SGHRS and CDR2 as YFSETQ. The CDR3 DNA reads TGCGCCAGCAGCTCCCAACTAGCGGGAGGCCAAGAGACCCAGTACTTC. It specifies CASSSQLAGGQETQYF. Filled out from reference TRBV5-1 and TRBJ2-5, the complete variable domain reads KAGVTQTPRYLIKTRGQQVTLSCSPISGHRSVSWYQQTPGQGLQFLFEYFSETQRNKGNFPGRFSGRQFSNSRSEMNVSTLELGDSALYLCASSSQLAGGQETQYFGPGTRLLVL.

The chain carries TRBV28 and TRBJ1-4, with TRBD1 matching over 8 bases. The junction had 4 bases not matched to a gene; V was cut back by 6 bases and J by 4 bases. Per germline, CDR1 MDHEN and CDR2 SYDVKM. The CDR3 extends over 14 amino acids. CDR3 coding DNA: TGTGCCAGCAGCCCAGGACAGGGTAATGAAAAACTGTTTTTT. Its protein product is CASSPGQGNEKLFF.

The table lists this clonotype with a count of one. The V gene is TRBV24-1, the J gene TRBJ2-3; 7 nucleotides agree with TRBD2. This CDR3 contains 19 residues. Germline-derived CDR1 and CDR2 are KGHDR and SFDVKD. The J segment lost 0 bases and the V segment lost 0 bases, leaving 11 bases of the junction unmatched. The CDR3 region is CATSDLDPVGGGSTDTQYF. The CDR3 DNA reads as TGTGCCACCAGTGATTTGGACCCTGTGGGCGGGGGTAGCACAGATACGCAGTATTTT.

There are many counts of this clonotype. The rearrangement links TRBV5-1 to TRBJ1-4; 8 bases are shared with TRBD1. V gave up 4 bases and J gave up 8 bases; unmatched junction bases: 7. Germline lookup yields CDR1 SGHRS and CDR2 YFSETQ. The CDR3 length is 14 residues. The CDR3 region has the DNA TGCGCCAGCAGCCGGACAGGGACCGGAGAAAAACTGTTTTTT. Translation gives CASSRTGTGEKLFF. Variable domain in full (rest from reference TRBV5-1 and TRBJ1-4): KAGVTQTPRYLIKTRGQQVTLSCSPISGHRSVSWYQQTPGQGLQFLFEYFSETQRNKGNFPGRFSGRQFSNSRSEMNVSTLELGDSALYLCASSRTGTGEKLFFGSGTQLSVL.

As regards this clonotype: Given a much more abundant clone one base away, this may be a read error. The DNA is omitted, as the CDR3 cannot be located on it reliably, and the CDR3 follows TCRdb's listing. The chain has TRBV14 and TRBJ1-3. In germline, CDR1 is SGHDN, CDR2 FVKESK. The CDR3 is 17 residues long, ends included. The CDR3 is CASSHMRQWGSGNTICF.

This clonotype was observed a single time. The chain is built from TRBV19 and TRBJ2-5, with D maybe TRBD1 (5 bases). The CDR3 extends over 14 amino acids. V was shortened by 2 bases and J by 0 bases, with 7 bases between the two germline ends. Germline values: CDR1 LNHDA, CDR2 SQIVND (reference sequence). The CDR3 is CASSIRRDQETQYF. The CDR3 DNA is TGTGCCAGTAGTATACGCAGGGACCAAGAGACCCAGTACTTC. Supplemented by reference TRBV19 and TRBJ2-5, the full variable domain reads DGGITQSPKYLFRKEGQNVTLSCEQNLNHDAMYWYRQDPGQGLRLIYYSQIVNDFQKGDIAEGYSVSREKKESFPLTVTSAQKNPTAFYLCASSIRRDQETQYFGPGTRLLVL.

The rearrangement joins TRBV24-1 to TRBJ2-1; D is ambiguous. The V end lost 7 bases, the J end lost 6 bases, and 21 bases lay between the germline ends. The CDR3 length is 16 residues. CDR1 and CDR2 (germline): KGHDR, SFDVKD. CDR3 protein: CATSDFPSFKSNEQFF. CDR3 nucleotides: TGTGCCACCAGCGACTTCCCCTCGTTTAAATCCAATGAGCAGTTCTTC.

This chain uses TRBV19 with TRBJ1-2; the D is unclear. The CDR3 has 13 amino acids. Deletions cut 3 bases from V and 4 bases from J, with 9 bases between. Germline CDR1 reads LNHDA; CDR2 reads SQIVND (reference sequence). The chain's CDR3 is CASSIGSSYGYTF. CDR3 in DNA: TGTGCCAGTAGTATTGGGAGTAGCTATGGCTACACCTTC.

The table lists this clonotype with many counts. The V gene is TRBV7-2, the J gene TRBJ2-3, with D possibly TRBD1 on 5 matching bases. The CDR3 extends over 13 amino acids. Germline V gives CDR1 SGHTA, CDR2 FQGNSA. The V end was cut by 5 bases, the J end by 2 bases, with 8 bases between. DNA of the CDR3: TGTGCCAGCAGCCAGGGAAACACAGATACGCAGTATTTT. Its translation is CASSQGNTDTQYF. Together with reference TRBV7-2 and TRBJ2-3, the CDR3 gives the full variable domain: GAGVSQSPSNKVTEKGKDVELRCDPISGHTALYWYRQSLGQGLEFLIYFQGNSAPDKSGLPSDRFSAERTGGSVSTLTIQRTQQEDSAVYLCASSQGNTDTQYFGPGTRLTVL.

This rearrangement joins TRBV24-1 to TRBJ2-1, with 9 bases identical to TRBD1. This CDR3 comprises 17 residues. With 1 base clipped from V and 1 base from J, the junction kept 4 bases outside the gene matches. Germline V gene lookup returns CDR1 KGHDR and CDR2 SFDVKD. For the CDR3, the DNA is TGTGCCACCAGTGATTTAGGACAGGGGAAATCCTACAATGAGCAGTTCTTC. Residues: CATSDLGQGKSYNEQFF.

This clonotype was seen many times. This chain uses TRBV4-1 with TRBJ2-1, with no clear D. V lost 11 bases and J 4 bases, leaving 3 bases between the germline ends. The CDR3 has 9 amino acids. From germline, CDR1 is MGHRA and CDR2 YSYEKL. The chain's CDR3 is CARYNEQFF. For the CDR3, the DNA is TGCGCCCGGTACAATGAGCAGTTCTTC.

The chain uses TRBV9 and TRBJ2-7, with TRBD2 as a possible D gene (5 bases). Between the trimmed V and J ends, which lost 3 bases and 5 bases, there was a span of 15 bases. The CDR3 is 14 residues long. The germline CDR1 and CDR2 sequences are SGDLS and YYNGEE. The CDR3 loop is CASSADPPGNEQYF. For the CDR3, the DNA is TGTGCCAGCAGCGCGGACCCCCCGGGGAACGAGCAGTACTTC.

This clonotype was observed many times. The gene calls are TRBV7-9 and TRBJ1-1; 11 bases agree with TRBD1. This CDR3 region has 17 residues. Germline V CDR1 and CDR2: SEHNR, FQNEAQ (reference sequence). V dropped 4 bases and J dropped 4; count of bases not matched to a gene: 11. CDR3 bases: TGTGCCAGCAGCTACAAGCCGGGACAGGGGGTCCGCACTGAAGCTTTCTTT. Its protein product is CASSYKPGQGVRTEAFF.